The clone carrying this T cell receptor (beta chain) was detected ten times or more. As to time point: blood at routine non-recurrence follow-up after resection. Germline CDR1 KGHSH, CDR2 LQKENI. This CDR3 is 15 amino acids long. V lost 1 base, J lost 1 base, and 3 bases stayed unmatched. TCRdb itself ran the 5' RACE reads through MiXCR, one entry per CDR3 protein. The sample contains about 87,000 distinct CDR3 sequences, roughly a fifth of which appear only once. This entry comes from a study of spatial heterogeneity in lung cancer. The sequence came from a male donor with early-stage non-small cell lung cancer. The gene calls are TRBV18 and TRBJ1-1; 7 bases line up with TRBD1. This sample comprised PBMCs, obtained at follow-up. CDR3 DNA: TGTGCCAGCTCACCACTGGGACAGAGGAACACTGAAGCTTTCTTT. This gives the protein CASSPLGQRNTEAFF.